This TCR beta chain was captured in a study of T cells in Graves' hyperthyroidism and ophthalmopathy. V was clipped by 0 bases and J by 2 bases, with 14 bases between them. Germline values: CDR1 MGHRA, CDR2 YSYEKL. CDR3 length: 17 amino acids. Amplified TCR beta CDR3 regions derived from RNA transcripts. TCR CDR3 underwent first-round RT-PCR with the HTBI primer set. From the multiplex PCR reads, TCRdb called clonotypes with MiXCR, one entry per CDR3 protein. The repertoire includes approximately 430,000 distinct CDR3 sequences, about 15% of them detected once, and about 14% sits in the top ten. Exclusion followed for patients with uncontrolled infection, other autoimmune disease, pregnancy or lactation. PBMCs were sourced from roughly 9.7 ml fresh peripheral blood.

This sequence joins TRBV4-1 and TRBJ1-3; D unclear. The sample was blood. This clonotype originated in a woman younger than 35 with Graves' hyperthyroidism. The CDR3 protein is CASSQEVRSPAGNTIYF. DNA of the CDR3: TGCGCCAGCAGCCAAGAAGTCCGGTCACCTGCTGGAAACACCATATATTTT.